These 30 T cell receptor beta chains were all obtained from the same sample, sequenced in a study of blood T cell repertoires in COVID-19. Assay: immunoSEQ multiplex PCR; the TCRdb copy retains only in-frame clones and omits some. The data hold 94,000 or so clones, with about 86% observed a single time. The sample was peripheral blood. The receptors shown here come from a woman in her seventies with acute or convalescent COVID-19.

This clone was picked up a small number of times. The rearrangement uses TRBV5-6 and TRBJ2-1; 7 bases are shared with TRBD2. With V trimmed by 4 bases and J by 6 bases, 10 bases remained unmatched. The germline V gene encodes CDR1 SGHDT and CDR2 YYEEEE. The CDR3 spans 15 residues. Written as DNA, the CDR3 is TGTGCCAGCAGCCTCCTTACGGGAGGAGGCAATGAGCAGTTCTTC. Its translation: CASSLLTGGGNEQFF.

This clone was recorded only once. V gene TRBV5-1 combines with J gene TRBJ1-4; TRBD1 agrees at 7 bases. The CDR3 covers 16 residues. V lost 4 bases to trimming and J lost 0 bases; unmatched junction nucleotides: 6. CDR1 and CDR2 from the germline V gene are SGHRS and YFSETQ. The CDR3 here is CASSLGQVATNEKLFF. DNA for the CDR3: TGCGCCAGCAGCCTTGGACAGGTTGCAACTAATGAAAAACTGTTTTTT.

The chain recombines TRBV5-1 with TRBJ1-1; D ambiguous. Germline assignment: CDR1 SGHRS and CDR2 YFSETQ. The CDR3 covers 13 residues. V was trimmed by 0 bases and J by 4 bases, leaving 7 bases between them. DNA of the CDR3: TGCGCCAGCAGCTTGGCAGCGGGCACTGAAGCTTTCTTT. Its translation: CASSLAAGTEAFF.

The chain employs TRBV2 and TRBJ1-1; D is unresolved. CDR3 size: 16 residues. CDR1 is SNHLY and CDR2 is FYNNEI in the germline V gene. V shed 6 bases and J shed 0 bases, with 17 bases lying between them. The CDR3 region has the DNA TGTGCCAGCAGGGGCATCTTGCAGCAACTGAACACTGAAGCTTTCTTT. Its translation: CASRGILQQLNTEAFF.

With regard to this clone: The same CDR3 is also encoded by other DNA sequences in this sample. The rearrangement uses TRBV6-5 and TRBJ1-1; TRBD1 is a possible D gene (6 bases). V shed 5 bases and J shed 4 bases, with 8 bases lying between them. The CDR3 has 12 residues. Germline V gene lookup returns CDR1 MNHEY and CDR2 SVGAGI. The CDR3 loop is CASSLRGTEAFF. The CDR3 nucleotides are TGTGCCAGCAGTCTCAGGGGCACTGAAGCTTTCTTT.

Regarding this clone: A read error may produce the germline difference seen at one junction end. The chain recombines TRBV20-1 with TRBJ2-7, with 9 bases matching TRBD1. This CDR3 is 10 amino acids long. The germline CDR1 and CDR2 sequences are DFQATT and SNEGSKA (reference sequence). The DNA of the CDR3 is TGCAGTGCGAGGCCGGGACAGGGCCAATTC. Protein: CSARPGQGQF.

The J gene is TRBJ2-3, the V gene TRBV6-5; D is ambiguous. This CDR3 is built from 11 residues. Germline V gives CDR1 MNHEY, CDR2 SVGAGI. V gave up 6 bases and J gave up 4 bases, with 5 bases separating them. The CDR3 nucleotides read TGTGCCAGCAGCCTACCAGATACGCAGTATTTT. This encodes CASSLPDTQYF.

The rearrangement uses TRBV28 and TRBJ2-6; D unclear. V lost 3 bases and J 3 bases, leaving 9 bases between the germline ends. This CDR3 has 15 residues. Germline CDR1 and CDR2: MDHEN and SYDVKM. The CDR3 region is CASSFWASGANVLTF. The CDR3 nucleotides are TGTGCCAGCAGTTTCTGGGCAAGTGGGGCCAACGTCCTGACTTTC.

CDR3 DNA: TGTGCCAGTAGCACAGGGACGACTAACTATGGCTACACCTTC. Translated, it gives CASSTGTTNYGYTF. The genes are TRBV19 and TRBJ1-2; possible D gene TRBD1, 6 bases. The V end was cut by 6 bases, the J end by 0 bases, with 11 bases between. The CDR3 loop spans 14 amino acids. Germline CDR1 reads LNHDA; CDR2 reads SQIVND (reference sequence). Full variable domain (outside the CDR3, taken from reference TRBV19 and TRBJ1-2): DGGITQSPKYLFRKEGQNVTLSCEQNLNHDAMYWYRQDPGQGLRLIYYSQIVNDFQKGDIAEGYSVSREKKESFPLTVTSAQKNPTAFYLCASSTGTTNYGYTFGSGTRLTVV.

The chain carries TRBV11-2 and TRBJ2-1, with TRBD2 matching 8 bases. With V trimmed by 2 bases and J by 8 bases, 17 bases remained unmatched. The CDR3 has 18 residues. Germline loops: CDR1 SGHAT, CDR2 FQNNGV. The CDR3 coding sequence is TGTGCCAGCAGCTTAAGGGCATACCCGCCCGGGAGGGTAGATGAGCAGTTCTTC. This codes for CASSLRAYPPGRVDEQFF.

The chain carries TRBV9 and TRBJ2-3, with 7 bases fitting TRBD1. V was pared by 0 bases and J by 1 base, with 5 bases of the junction left unmatched. Germline CDR1 reads SGDLS; CDR2 reads YYNGEE. The CDR3 contains 16 residues. CDR3 nucleotide sequence: TGTGCCAGCAGCGTAGAAGGGGGCGAAGGCACAGATACGCAGTATTTT. Amino acid sequence: CASSVEGGEGTDTQYF.

The CDR3 here is CASTASGGANEQFF. CDR3 nucleotide sequence: TGTGCCAGCACGGCTAGCGGGGGGGCGAATGAGCAGTTCTTC. The rearrangement links TRBV9 to TRBJ2-1; 12 bases align to TRBD2. Germline-derived CDR1 and CDR2 are SGDLS and YYNGEE. V lost 6 bases, J lost 7 bases, and 5 bases stayed unmatched. This CDR3 has 14 amino acids.

This chain links TRBV5-6 with TRBJ1-5; tentative D call: TRBD1 (5 bases). The CDR3 length is 15 residues. Germline CDR1 is SGHDT and CDR2 is YYEEEE. V shed 4 bases and J shed 5 bases, with 16 bases lying between them. In DNA form, the CDR3 reads TGTGCCAGCAGCCGGTGGGGCCGGGCTCATCAGCCCCAGCATTTT. Its protein product is CASSRWGRAHQPQHF.

The chain combines TRBV6-5 with TRBJ2-2; 9 nucleotides line up with TRBD2. CDR3 length: 15 amino acids. The J segment lost 6 bases and the V segment lost 6 bases, leaving 8 bases of the junction unmatched. Germline lookup yields CDR1 MNHEY and CDR2 SVGAGI. The CDR3 bases are TGTGCCAGCAGATTTAGCGGGAGCCCTCCCGGGGAGCTGTTTTTT. Protein sequence: CASRFSGSPPGELFF.

In its sample, this clone was seen once. V and J are TRBV2 and TRBJ1-2; D is ambiguous. The V and J ends lost 5 bases and 3 bases respectively, with 7 bases between them. CDR3 length equals 12 residues. Germline values: CDR1 SNHLY, CDR2 FYNNEI. CDR3 sequence (DNA): TGTGCCAGCAGTTACCGGGACTATGGCTACACCTTC. Protein: CASSYRDYGYTF.

The chain combines TRBV6-5 with TRBJ2-2; D gene unclear. The CDR3 loop spans 15 amino acids. Trimming cost V 6 bases and J 4 bases, with 15 bases left between them. Germline V lookup: CDR1 MNHEY, CDR2 SVGAGI. The CDR3 spells CASSPAVGATGELFF. The CDR3 bases are TGTGCCAGCAGCCCCGCAGTAGGAGCCACCGGGGAGCTGTTTTTT.

The rearrangement uses TRBV6-2 or TRBV6-3 and TRBJ1-5; 9 bases fit TRBD1. Germline CDR1 reads MNHEY; CDR2 reads SVGEGT. V lost 6 bases and J lost 6; bases outside the gene matches: 6. The CDR3 has 14 residues. CDR3 residues: CASSDGQGSQPQHF. In DNA, the CDR3 is TGTGCCAGCAGCGATGGACAGGGGAGTCAGCCCCAGCATTTT.

This clone has only one observation. The chain has TRBV28 and TRBJ2-1; D is perhaps TRBD1 (6 bases). The CDR3 is 11 residues long. Trimming shortened V by 6 bases and J by 14 bases, and 14 bases separated the two germline ends. Germline loops: CDR1 MDHEN, CDR2 SYDVKM. CDR3 bases: TGTGCCAGCAGGTACAGGGATGAAGAGTTCTTC. Its translation is CASRYRDEEFF.

The gene calls are TRBV6-5 and TRBJ1-2; weak D call: TRBD1 (5 bases). The germline V gene encodes CDR1 MNHEY and CDR2 SVGAGI. This CDR3 is 14 amino acids long. With 6 bases removed from V and 5 bases from J, the gap between germline ends came to 16 bases. The CDR3 sequence: CASRNLDQGYGYTF. The CDR3 DNA is TGTGCCAGCAGGAACCTAGATCAGGGTTATGGCTACACCTTC.

The chain is built from TRBV10-3 and TRBJ1-2, with D perhaps matching TRBD1 (5 bases). The length of the CDR3 is 12 residues. Germline assignment: CDR1 ENHRY and CDR2 SYGVKD. Trimming stripped 6 bases from V and 8 bases from J, with 13 bases between. The CDR3 DNA reads TGTGCCATCAGGTCGGGGGGTAGAGGCTACACCTTC. This gives the protein CAIRSGGRGYTF.

V is TRBV5-1 and J is TRBJ2-4; D gene ambiguous. V lost 2 bases, J lost 3 bases, and 12 bases lay in between. This CDR3 comprises 15 residues. Germline CDR1 is SGHRS and CDR2 is YFSETQ. CDR3 nucleotides: TGCGCCAGCAGCTTAGACACCACAGACAAAAACATTCAGTACTTC. As protein: CASSLDTTDKNIQYF.

The chain is built from TRBV3-1 (or the pseudogene TRBV3-2) and TRBJ2-1; 14 bases line up with TRBD2. Germline trimming cut 1 base from V and 5 bases from J; bases unmatched to any gene: 7. This CDR3 spans 18 amino acids. In germline, CDR1 is LGHDT, CDR2 YNNKEL (reference sequence). Here the CDR3 reads CASSQGPTSGGAHNEQFF. For the CDR3, the DNA is TGTGCCAGCAGCCAAGGACCGACTAGCGGGGGGGCCCACAATGAGCAGTTCTTC.

V and J are TRBV28 and TRBJ1-4, with D maybe TRBD1 (5 bases). Per the germline V gene, CDR1 is MDHEN and CDR2 is SYDVKM. The CDR3 runs 15 residues. Deletions cut 5 bases from V and 3 bases from J, with 13 bases between. The CDR3 DNA follows: TGTGCCAGCAGTATCCCAGGGTTCGCTAATGAAAAACTGTTTTTT. It translates to CASSIPGFANEKLFF.

This rearrangement joins TRBV6-8 to TRBJ1-1; TRBD1 matches 7 bases. The V segment lost 4 bases and the J segment 3 bases; nucleotides outside the gene matches: 11. This CDR3 spans 16 amino acids. Germline-derived CDR1 and CDR2 are MNHGY and SAAAGT. CDR3 coding DNA: TGTGCCAGCAGTTCCGAAAACGGGACAGAAGACACTGAAGCTTTCTTT. This translates into CASSSENGTEDTEAFF.

This clone was seen only once. The CDR3 region is CASSSTGTSGGQETQYF. The CDR3 coding sequence is TGTGCCAGCAGCTCTACTGGGACTAGCGGGGGACAAGAGACCCAGTACTTC. The J gene is TRBJ2-5, the V gene TRBV7-9; 14 nucleotides match TRBD2. The CDR3 loop spans 17 amino acids. From germline, CDR1 is SEHNR and CDR2 FQNEAQ (reference sequence). V lost 4 bases to trimming and J lost 2 bases; unmatched junction nucleotides: 6.

V gene TRBV7-3 combines with J gene TRBJ2-7, with a weak D call TRBD1 (6 bases). Trimming removed 5 bases at V and 2 bases at J, with 13 bases between. The germline gives CDR1 SGHTA, CDR2 FQGTGA. CDR3 length: 14 residues. CDR3 nucleotides: TGTGCCAGCAGCCTACAGGGTCCCCCCTACGAGCAGTACTTC. It yields the protein CASSLQGPPYEQYF.

This clone was picked up one time. This rearrangement joins TRBV5-5 to TRBJ2-2; the match to TRBD2 covers 7 bases. The CDR3 spans 15 residues. With 3 bases clipped from V and 6 bases from J, the junction kept 8 bases outside the gene matches. Germline lookup yields CDR1 SGHKS and CDR2 YYEKEE (reference sequence). In DNA, the CDR3 is TGTGCCAGCAGCTACGTCGCGGGAGTGCCCGGGGAGCTGTTTTTT. This codes for CASSYVAGVPGELFF.

The chain uses TRBV7-3 and TRBJ2-7, with 7 bases fitting TRBD1. The junction had 15 bases not matched to a gene; V was cut back by 5 bases and J by 5 bases. The CDR3 covers 16 residues. Per germline, CDR1 SGHTA and CDR2 FQGTGA. CDR3 residues: CASSATAGTVRNEQYF. Here the CDR3 DNA reads TGTGCCAGCAGCGCCACCGCCGGGACAGTACGAAACGAGCAGTACTTC.

This sequence joins TRBV5-1 and TRBJ1-5, with 8 bases identical to TRBD1. The CDR3 length is 18 residues. The trim removed 4 bases at V and 6 bases at J, leaving 18 bases unmatched. The germline gives CDR1 SGHRS, CDR2 YFSETQ. The CDR3 protein is CASSLGDRGGSGTQPQHF. The CDR3 region has the DNA TGCGCCAGCAGCCTGGGCGACAGGGGAGGTTCGGGGACTCAGCCCCAGCATTTT.

This clone was counted once. J is TRBJ2-2 and V is TRBV15; D is uncertain. Germline V gene sequence: CDR1 LNHNV, CDR2 YYDKDF (reference sequence). The CDR3 has 15 residues. Trimming shortened V by 3 bases and J by 7 bases, and 15 bases separated the two germline ends. The CDR3 DNA reads TGTGCCACCAGCAGGGCGTACGGAGTGGGCGGGGAGCTGTTTTTT. Translation gives CATSRAYGVGGELFF.